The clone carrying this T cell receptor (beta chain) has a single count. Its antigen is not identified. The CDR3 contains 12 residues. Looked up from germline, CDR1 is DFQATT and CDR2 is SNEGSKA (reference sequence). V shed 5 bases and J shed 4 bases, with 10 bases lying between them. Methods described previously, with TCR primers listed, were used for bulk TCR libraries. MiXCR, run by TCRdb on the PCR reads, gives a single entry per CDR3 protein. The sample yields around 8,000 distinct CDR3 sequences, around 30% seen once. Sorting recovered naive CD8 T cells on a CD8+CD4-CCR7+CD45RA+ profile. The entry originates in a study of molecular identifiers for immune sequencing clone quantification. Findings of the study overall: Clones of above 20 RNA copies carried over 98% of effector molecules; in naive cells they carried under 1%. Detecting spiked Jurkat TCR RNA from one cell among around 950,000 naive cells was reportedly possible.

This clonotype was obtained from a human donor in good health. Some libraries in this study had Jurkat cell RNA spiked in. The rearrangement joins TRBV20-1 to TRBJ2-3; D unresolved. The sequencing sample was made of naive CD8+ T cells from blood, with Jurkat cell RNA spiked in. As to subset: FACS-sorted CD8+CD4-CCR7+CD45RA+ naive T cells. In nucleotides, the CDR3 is TGCAGTGCTTTCCCCCCCGCAGATACGCAGTATTTT. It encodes CSAFPPADTQYF.